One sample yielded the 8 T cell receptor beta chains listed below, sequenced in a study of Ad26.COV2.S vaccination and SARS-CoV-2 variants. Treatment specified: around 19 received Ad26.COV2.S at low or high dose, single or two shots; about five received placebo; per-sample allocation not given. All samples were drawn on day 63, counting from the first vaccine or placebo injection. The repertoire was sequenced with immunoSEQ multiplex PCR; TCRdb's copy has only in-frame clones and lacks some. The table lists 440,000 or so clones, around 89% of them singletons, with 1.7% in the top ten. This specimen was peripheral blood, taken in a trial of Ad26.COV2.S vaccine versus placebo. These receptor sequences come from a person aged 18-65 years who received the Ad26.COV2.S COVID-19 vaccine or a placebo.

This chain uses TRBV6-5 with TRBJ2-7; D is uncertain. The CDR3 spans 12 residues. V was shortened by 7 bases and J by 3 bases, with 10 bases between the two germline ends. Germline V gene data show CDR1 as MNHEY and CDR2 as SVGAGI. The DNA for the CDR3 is TGTGCCAGCAATAAACCTTACTACGAGCAGTACTTC. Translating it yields CASNKPYYEQYF.

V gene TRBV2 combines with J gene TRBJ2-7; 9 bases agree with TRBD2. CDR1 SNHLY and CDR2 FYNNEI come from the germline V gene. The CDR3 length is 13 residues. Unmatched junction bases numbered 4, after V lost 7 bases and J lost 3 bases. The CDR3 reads CASNGGRGYEQYF. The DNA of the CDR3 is TGTGCCAGCAACGGCGGGAGGGGCTACGAGCAGTACTTC.

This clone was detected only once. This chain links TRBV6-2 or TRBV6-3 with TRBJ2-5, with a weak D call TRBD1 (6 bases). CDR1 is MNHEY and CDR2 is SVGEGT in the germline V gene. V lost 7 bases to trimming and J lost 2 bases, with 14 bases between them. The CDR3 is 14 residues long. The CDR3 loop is CASTPRGGQETQYF. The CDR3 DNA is TGTGCCAGCACCCCCCGAGGGGGTCAAGAGACCCAGTACTTC.

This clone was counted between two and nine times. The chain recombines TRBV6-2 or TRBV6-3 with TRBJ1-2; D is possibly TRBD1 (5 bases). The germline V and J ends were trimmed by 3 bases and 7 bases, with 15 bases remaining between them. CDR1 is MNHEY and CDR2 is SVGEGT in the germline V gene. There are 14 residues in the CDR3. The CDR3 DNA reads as TGTGCCAGCAGTTATAGGGGATCGGATGGTGGCTACACCTTC. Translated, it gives CASSYRGSDGGYTF.

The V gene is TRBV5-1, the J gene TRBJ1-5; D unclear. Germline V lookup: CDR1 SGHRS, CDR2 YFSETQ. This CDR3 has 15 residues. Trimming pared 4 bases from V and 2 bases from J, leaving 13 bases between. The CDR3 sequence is CASSLFSWGNQPQHF. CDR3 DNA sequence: TGCGCCAGCAGCCTATTTAGTTGGGGCAATCAGCCCCAGCATTTT.

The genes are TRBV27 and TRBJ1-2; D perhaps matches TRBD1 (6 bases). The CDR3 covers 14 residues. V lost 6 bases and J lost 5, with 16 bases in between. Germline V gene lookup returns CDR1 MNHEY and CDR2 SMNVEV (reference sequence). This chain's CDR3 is CASRGGGPGYGYTF. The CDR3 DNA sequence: TGTGCCAGCAGAGGGGGGGGCCCAGGGTATGGCTACACCTTC.

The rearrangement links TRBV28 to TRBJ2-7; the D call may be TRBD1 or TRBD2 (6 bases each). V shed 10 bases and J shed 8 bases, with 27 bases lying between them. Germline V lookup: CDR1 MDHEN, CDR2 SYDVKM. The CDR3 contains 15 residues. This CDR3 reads CATGAGRLGSGKQYF. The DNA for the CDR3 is TGTGCCACGGGGGCGGGTCGGCTGGGAAGTGGCAAGCAGTACTTC.

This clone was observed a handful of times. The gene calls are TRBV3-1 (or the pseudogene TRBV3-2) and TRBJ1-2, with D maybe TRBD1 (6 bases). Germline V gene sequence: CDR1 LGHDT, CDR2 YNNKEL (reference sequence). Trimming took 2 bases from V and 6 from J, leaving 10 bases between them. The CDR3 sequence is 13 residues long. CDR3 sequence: CASSQHRADGYTF. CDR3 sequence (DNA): TGTGCCAGCAGCCAACACAGGGCGGATGGCTACACCTTC.